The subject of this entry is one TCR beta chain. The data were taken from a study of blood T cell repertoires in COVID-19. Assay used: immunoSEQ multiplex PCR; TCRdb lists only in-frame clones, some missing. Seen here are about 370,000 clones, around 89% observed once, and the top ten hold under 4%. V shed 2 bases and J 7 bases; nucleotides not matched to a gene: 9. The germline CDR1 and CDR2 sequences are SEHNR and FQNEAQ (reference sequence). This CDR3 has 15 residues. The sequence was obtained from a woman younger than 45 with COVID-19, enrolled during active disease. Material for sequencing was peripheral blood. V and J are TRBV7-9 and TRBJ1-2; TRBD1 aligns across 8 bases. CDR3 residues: CASSLLQGAGVGYTF. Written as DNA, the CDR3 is TGTGCCAGCAGCTTATTGCAGGGGGCGGGCGTTGGCTACACCTTC. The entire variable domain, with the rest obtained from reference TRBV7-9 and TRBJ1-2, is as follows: DTGVSQNPRHKITKRGQNVTFRCDPISEHNRLYWYRQTLGQGPEFLTYFQNEAQLEKSRLLSDRFSAERPKGSFSTLEIQRTEQGDSAMYLCASSLLQGAGVGYTFGSGTRLTVV.